This T cell receptor beta chain was captured in a study of cytomegalovirus exposure and HLA in healthy donors. Study background: The Caucasian-associated ancestry cluster held over 65% of roughly 400 genotyped donors.

Germline values: CDR1 SGDLS, CDR2 YYNGEE. The CDR3 is 15 amino acids. The V gene end was trimmed by 4 bases and the J gene end by 8 bases; junction bases not matched to a gene: 10. General study results and limits: A missense variant in DCLRE1C was later tied to TCR beta V- and J-gene trimming.

It was with 60 Vbeta and 13 Jbeta primers that the PCR ran. In the study's own analysis: Per a later analysis, the number of unique TCR beta chains was roughly 83 million, of which roughly 10 million were shared. Clones were read by immunoSEQ multiplex PCR, and TCRdb kept only the in-frame ones, dropping some. Clonal size and the V and J genes are those of that table, whereas D and trimming came from the DNA. The sample consists of 120,000 or so clones, around 85% of them appearing once. Of note for this clone: What it recognizes is unknown.

The V call is TRBV9, the J call TRBJ1-4; 8 nucleotides match TRBD1. The TCR was taken from a man between 18 and 29 years old in good health and CMV-seropositive. Sequenced material: PBMCs. As DNA, the CDR3 is TGTGCCAGCAGCCTACAAACCGGACAGGGCGAAAAACTGTTTTTT. Translation: CASSLQTGQGEKLFF.